This TCR beta chain was captured by sequencing in a study of T cell responses to AZD1222 COVID-19 vaccine. Study-wide results and limits: Clonal diversity was possibly underestimated; the donors were predominantly white British and more often female. Among AZD1222 vaccinees, only six or seven were seropositive at baseline.

The data were produced by immunoSEQ multiplex PCR, yet TCRdb's version contains in-frame clones alone and is incomplete. The sample carries approximately 120,000 clones, around 89% recorded once. Note on this clone: Its antigen is as yet unknown.

The germline gives CDR1 SGHNT, CDR2 YENEEA. Trimming took off 0 bases at V and 1 base at J, with 12 bases between the two ends. The CDR3 has 17 amino acids. The origin of this receptor is an adult in good health. V usage is TRBV11-3 and J usage is TRBJ1-4, with a possible D match to TRBD1 (5 bases). The sample consisted of peripheral blood, taken on day 0 of MenACWY control vaccination. The CDR3 sequence is CASSLDHGAETNEKLFF. CDR3 in DNA: TGTGCCAGCAGCTTAGATCACGGGGCAGAAACTAATGAAAAACTGTTTTTT.